The 27 T cell receptor beta chains below come from one sample, sequenced in a study of blood T cell repertoires in COVID-19 (TCRdb year 2020). The library was produced with the immunoSEQ multiplex PCR assay. Entries here come from immuneACCESS through TCRdb and include only in-frame sequences with V and J called. Some clones fail to appear in such tables; in the studies checked, an unresolved V gene covers under half of the shortfall, and the cause of the remainder is unknown. The sample table records 150,000 or so clones; 91% of these occur just once. The top ten hold 0.5% to 0.55% of the sample. The sample taken for sequencing was peripheral blood. The receptors here all came from a man aged 50 or older with acute or convalescent COVID-19.

The V and J genes are TRBV18 and TRBJ2-5, with 8 bases fitting TRBD1. Germline loops: CDR1 KGHSH, CDR2 LQKENI. This CDR3 contains 14 residues. Losses at the gene ends were 4 bases for V and 2 bases for J; bases not matched to a gene: 3. The CDR3 protein is CASSRGQAQETQYF. CDR3 sequence (DNA): TGTGCCAGCTCACGGGGACAGGCTCAAGAGACCCAGTACTTC. Combining the CDR3 with reference TRBV18 and TRBJ2-5 gives the whole variable domain NAGVMQNPRHLVRRRGQEARLRCSPMKGHSHVYWYRQLPEEGLKFMVYLQKENIIDESGMPKERFSAEFPKEGPSILRIQQVVRGDSAAYFCASSRGQAQETQYFGPGTRLLVL.

V is TRBV7-2 and J is TRBJ2-2, with 8 bases lining up with TRBD2. CDR3 size: 15 residues. Germline V gene lookup returns CDR1 SGHTA and CDR2 FQGNSA. Losses at the gene ends were 7 bases for V and 2 bases for J; bases not matched to a gene: 6. In DNA form, the CDR3 reads TGTGCCAGCAACCCCGCGGGAGGCAACACCGGGGAGCTGTTTTTT. It encodes CASNPAGGNTGELFF.

The V call is TRBV7-2, the J call TRBJ2-7; 7 positions match TRBD1. CDR1 is SGHTA and CDR2 is FQGNSA in the germline V gene. The junction had 2 bases not matched to a gene; V was cut back by 4 bases and J by 2 bases. CDR3 length equals 13 residues. CDR3 DNA sequence: TGTGCCAGCAGCTCCCAGGGGGCCTACGAGCAGTACGTC. Protein product: CASSSQGAYEQYV.

This clone came up a few times. This sample also contains other DNA sequences that code for the same CDR3. This sequence joins TRBV19 and TRBJ1-5; 8 bases fit TRBD1. V was pared by 6 bases and J by 4 bases, with 5 bases of the junction left unmatched. This CDR3 is built from 14 residues. Germline-derived CDR1 and CDR2 are LNHDA and SQIVND (reference sequence). CDR3 loop: CASSGQGGNQPQHF. In DNA, the CDR3 is TGTGCCAGTAGCGGACAGGGTGGAAATCAGCCCCAGCATTTT. The whole variable domain, remainder taken from reference TRBV19 and TRBJ1-5, is DGGITQSPKYLFRKEGQNVTLSCEQNLNHDAMYWYRQDPGQGLRLIYYSQIVNDFQKGDIAEGYSVSREKKESFPLTVTSAQKNPTAFYLCASSGQGGNQPQHFGDGTRLSIL.

The chain joins TRBV19 to TRBJ2-1; TRBD1 matches at 7 bases. V shed 6 bases, J shed 2 bases, and the junction held 4 bases outside the gene matches. CDR3 length: 14 amino acids. CDR1 is LNHDA and CDR2 is SQIVND in the germline V gene (reference sequence). In DNA, the CDR3 is TGTGCCAGTAGGCGACAGGGTGCCTACAATGAGCAGTTCTTC. Amino acid sequence: CASRRQGAYNEQFF.

The chain joins TRBV10-2 to TRBJ1-2, with a possible D match to TRBD1 (6 bases). This CDR3 has 12 residues. Trimming shortened V by 6 bases and J by 8 bases, and 13 bases separated the two germline ends. Per germline, CDR1 WSHSY and CDR2 SAAADI. CDR3 sequence: CASRPGDGGYTF. CDR3 nucleotides: TGCGCCAGCAGGCCAGGGGACGGCGGCTACACCTTC.

This clone was recorded only once. J is TRBJ2-3 and V is TRBV15; possibly TRBD1 for D (6 bases). The CDR3 has 16 residues. Germline-derived CDR1 and CDR2 are LNHNV and YYDKDF (reference sequence). The germline V and J ends were trimmed by 3 bases and 6 bases, with 19 bases remaining between them. The CDR3 sequence: CATSSRGRSSFDTQYF. The CDR3 region has the DNA TGTGCCACCAGCAGCAGGGGCCGCAGCTCTTTCGATACGCAGTATTTT.

V gene TRBV6-5 combines with J gene TRBJ2-7; D is perhaps TRBD1 (5 bases). Per the germline V gene, CDR1 is MNHEY and CDR2 is SVGAGI. This CDR3 has 14 amino acids. V lost 0 bases and J 2 bases, leaving 8 bases between the germline ends. Here the CDR3 DNA reads TGTGCCAGCAGTTACTCTGGACAAACCTACGAGCAGTACTTC. Residues: CASSYSGQTYEQYF.

V gene TRBV7-8 combines with J gene TRBJ2-5; perhaps TRBD1 as D (6 bases). The CDR3 contains 15 residues. The germline V gene encodes CDR1 SGHVS and CDR2 FQNEAQ. V was cut by 3 bases and J by 5 bases, with 16 bases left in between. The CDR3 DNA reads TGTGCCAGCAGCTTGGAAGGGGGAAGTTGGGAGACCCAGTACTTC. It encodes CASSLEGGSWETQYF.

This chain uses TRBV24-1 with TRBJ2-7; 11 bases are a match to TRBD2. This CDR3 is built from 15 residues. The V segment lost 6 bases and the J segment 4 bases; nucleotides outside the gene matches: 7. Germline CDR1 and CDR2: KGHDR and SFDVKD. The CDR3 loop reads CATSSGTSGNYEQYF. The CDR3 DNA sequence: TGTGCCACCAGTTCCGGGACTAGCGGAAATTACGAGCAGTACTTC.

In regard to this clone: Compared with germline, one end of the junction differs, possibly owing to a read error. J is TRBJ2-2 and V is TRBV7-7; D may be TRBD2 (5 bases). This CDR3 is 15 amino acids long. From germline, CDR1 is SSHAT and CDR2 FNYEAQ (reference sequence). The DNA for the CDR3 is TGTGCTAGCAGCTTAGGAGCCGGGGACACCGGGGAGCTGTTTTTT. Translating gives CASSLGAGDTGELFF.

The chain recombines TRBV5-6 with TRBJ2-1; TRBD2 matches 8 bases. The V and J ends lost 5 bases and 3 bases, in that order; junction bases with no gene match: 4. Germline CDR1 and CDR2: SGHDT and YYEEEE. The CDR3 extends over 14 amino acids. Written as DNA, the CDR3 is TGTGCCAGCAGTCACGCGGGGGGCTACAATGAGCAGTTCTTC. It codes for CASSHAGGYNEQFF.

The V and J genes are TRBV19 and TRBJ2-3, with TRBD2 matching 11 bases. Germline CDR1 and CDR2: LNHDA and SQIVND (reference sequence). V trimming: 4 bases; J trimming: 3 bases; junction bases outside the gene matches: 6. This CDR3 comprises 16 residues. Here the CDR3 reads CASSTMGLAVTDTQYF. CDR3 DNA: TGTGCCAGTAGTACAATGGGACTAGCGGTAACAGATACGCAGTATTTT.

The chain combines TRBV6-2 or TRBV6-3 with TRBJ1-1, with D possibly TRBD1 on 6 matching bases. This CDR3 comprises 12 residues. The germline CDR1 and CDR2 sequences are MNHEY and SVGEGT. The V end lost 5 bases, the J end lost 5 bases, and 9 bases lay between the germline ends. CDR3 residues: CASSQDRTEAFF. In nucleotides, the CDR3 is TGTGCCAGCAGTCAAGACAGGACTGAAGCTTTCTTT.

This chain links TRBV11-3 with TRBJ1-1; 7 nucleotides align to TRBD1. V shed 1 base and J 1 base; nucleotides not matched to a gene: 0. The CDR3 length is 14 residues. Per the germline V gene, CDR1 is SGHNT and CDR2 is YENEEA. CDR3 DNA: TGTGCCAGCAGCTTAGGACAGGGGAACACTGAAGCTTTCTTT. It encodes CASSLGQGNTEAFF.

The rearrangement links TRBV28 to TRBJ2-7; 12 nucleotides agree with TRBD2. The V gene's germline CDR1 is MDHEN and CDR2 SYDVKM. V shed 4 bases, J shed 12 bases, and the junction held 10 bases outside the gene matches. CDR3 size: 14 residues. In nucleotides, the CDR3 is TGTGCCAGCAGTTCACGGACTAGCGGGACCTGGGGGTACTTC. Amino acids: CASSSRTSGTWGYF. The whole variable domain, remainder taken from reference TRBV28 and TRBJ2-7, is DVKVTQSSRYLVKRTGEKVFLECVQDMDHENMFWYRQDPGLGLRLIYFSYDVKMKEKGDIPEGYSVSREKKERFSLILESASTNQTSMYLCASSSRTSGTWGYFGPGTRLTVT.

The rearrangement links TRBV28 to TRBJ2-5, with 8 bases aligning to TRBD2. CDR1 is MDHEN, CDR2 SYDVKM, per germline. Trimming at V came to 4 bases and at J to 4 bases, leaving 5 bases not matched to a gene. The CDR3 contains 14 residues. CDR3 residues: CASSSRGGTETQYF. In DNA form, the CDR3 reads TGTGCCAGCAGTTCTCGGGGGGGCACAGAGACCCAGTACTTC. Looking up the rest from reference TRBV28 and TRBJ2-5 gives the full variable domain: DVKVTQSSRYLVKRTGEKVFLECVQDMDHENMFWYRQDPGLGLRLIYFSYDVKMKEKGDIPEGYSVSREKKERFSLILESASTNQTSMYLCASSSRGGTETQYFGPGTRLLVL.

This clone is a singleton in its sample. The V call is TRBV6-5, the J call TRBJ1-4; D remains unclear. This CDR3 spans 14 amino acids. V lost 4 bases to trimming and J lost 3 bases, with 9 bases between them. Germline V gene sequence: CDR1 MNHEY, CDR2 SVGAGI. CDR3 region: CASSSGWSNEKLFF. CDR3 bases: TGTGCCAGCAGTTCGGGGTGGTCTAATGAAAAACTGTTTTTT.

In this sample, this clone turned up once. The CDR3 sequence: CASSQVRGRLREKLFF. The CDR3 DNA reads as TGTGCCAGCAGCCAAGTCAGGGGGAGGTTGAGGGAAAAACTGTTTTTT. The chain employs TRBV3-1 (or the pseudogene TRBV3-2) and TRBJ1-4; TRBD1 matches 7 bases. Germline loops: CDR1 LGHDT, CDR2 YNNKEL (reference sequence). The CDR3 has 16 residues. The V segment lost 1 base and the J segment 8 bases; nucleotides outside the gene matches: 10.

This chain joins TRBV6-1 and TRBJ2-6; no firm D call. The CDR3 spans 16 residues. CDR1 is MNHNS and CDR2 is SASEGT in the germline V gene. V gave up 2 bases and J gave up 0 bases, with 8 bases separating them. CDR3 sequence (DNA): TGTGCCAGCAGTGAACAGTCCTCCTCTGGGGCCAACGTCCTGACTTTC. As protein: CASSEQSSSGANVLTF.

The chain is built from TRBV5-4 and TRBJ1-4; a weak D match, TRBD1 (6 bases). Trimming took 4 bases from V and 9 from J, leaving 16 bases between them. CDR3 size: 14 residues. Germline V lookup: CDR1 SGHNT, CDR2 YYREEE (reference sequence). CDR3 residues: CASSNKDSSKKLFF. In DNA, the CDR3 is TGTGCCAGCAGCAACAAGGACAGTTCGAAAAAACTGTTTTTT.

V usage is TRBV29-1 and J usage is TRBJ2-5; 7 bases agree with TRBD2. CDR3 length equals 12 residues. Germline V gene lookup returns CDR1 SQVTM and CDR2 ANQGSEA. V was pared by 7 bases and J by 2 bases, with 4 bases of the junction left unmatched. The CDR3 reads CSGAGVQETQYF. The CDR3, as DNA: TGCAGCGGCGCGGGGGTACAAGAGACCCAGTACTTC.

V usage is TRBV6-5 and J usage is TRBJ1-1; a possible D gene is TRBD1 (6 bases). Trimming removed 11 bases from V and 1 base from J, with 11 bases in between. Germline CDR1 MNHEY, CDR2 SVGAGI. The CDR3 runs 12 residues. The CDR3 bases are TGTGCCTGCGGGGGCGCGAACACTGAAGCTTTCTTT. This gives the protein CACGGANTEAFF.

The chain recombines TRBV5-1 with TRBJ2-5, with TRBD1 matching over 7 bases. This CDR3 has 15 amino acids. Germline V gene lookup returns CDR1 SGHRS and CDR2 YFSETQ. V shed 5 bases, J shed 3 bases, and the junction held 10 bases outside the gene matches. The CDR3 protein is CASRKTGMSEETQYF. The CDR3 DNA reads as TGCGCCAGCAGAAAGACAGGGATGAGCGAAGAGACCCAGTACTTC.

The chain has TRBV9 and TRBJ1-2; D unresolved. CDR1 is SGDLS and CDR2 is YYNGEE in the germline V gene. The V end lost 3 bases, the J end lost 4 bases, and 7 bases lay between the germline ends. The CDR3 spans 12 residues. The chain's CDR3 is CASSAGIYGYTF. DNA for the CDR3: TGTGCCAGCAGCGCCGGGATCTATGGCTACACCTTC.

V is TRBV5-8 and J is TRBJ2-5, with 8 bases identical to TRBD2. J was trimmed by 2 bases and V by 4 bases; bases with no gene match: 16. Germline V lookup: CDR1 SGHTS, CDR2 YDEGEE. The CDR3 is 18 residues long. The CDR3 sequence: CASSPLAGTHHRQETQYF. CDR3 in DNA: TGTGCCAGCAGCCCCTTAGCGGGGACCCACCACAGGCAAGAGACCCAGTACTTC.

The genes are TRBV5-1 and TRBJ1-4; D is uncertain. The V and J ends lost 5 bases and 5 bases respectively, with 13 bases between them. The CDR3 length is 14 residues. The germline V gene encodes CDR1 SGHRS and CDR2 YFSETQ. The CDR3 DNA reads TGCGCCAGCAGACCAGGAGGGTCAAATGAAAAACTGTTTTTT. Its protein is CASRPGGSNEKLFF.